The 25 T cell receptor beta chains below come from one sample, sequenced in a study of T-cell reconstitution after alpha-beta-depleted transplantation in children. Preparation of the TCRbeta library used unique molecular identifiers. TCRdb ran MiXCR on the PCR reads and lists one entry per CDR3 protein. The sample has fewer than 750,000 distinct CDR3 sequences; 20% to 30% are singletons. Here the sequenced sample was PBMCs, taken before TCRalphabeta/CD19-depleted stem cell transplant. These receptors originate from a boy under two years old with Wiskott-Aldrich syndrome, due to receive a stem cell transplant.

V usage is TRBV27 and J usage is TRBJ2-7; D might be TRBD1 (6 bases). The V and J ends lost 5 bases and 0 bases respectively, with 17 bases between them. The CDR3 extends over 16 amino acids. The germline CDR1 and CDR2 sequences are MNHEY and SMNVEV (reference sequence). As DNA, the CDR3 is TGTGCCAGCAGTCCAGGGGCAGGGGAACTCTCCTACGAGCAGTACTTC. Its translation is CASSPGAGELSYEQYF.

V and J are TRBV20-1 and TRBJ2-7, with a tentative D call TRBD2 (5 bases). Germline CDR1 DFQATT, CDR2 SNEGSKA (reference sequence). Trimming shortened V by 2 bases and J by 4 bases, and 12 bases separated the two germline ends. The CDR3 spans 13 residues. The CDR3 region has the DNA TGCAGTGCTAGATCCCCGAGGGTTTACGAGCAGTACTTC. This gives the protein CSARSPRVYEQYF.

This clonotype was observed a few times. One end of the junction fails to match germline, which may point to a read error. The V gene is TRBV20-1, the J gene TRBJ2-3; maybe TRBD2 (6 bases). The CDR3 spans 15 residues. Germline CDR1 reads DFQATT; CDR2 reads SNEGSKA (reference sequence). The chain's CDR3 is CSARRSQGHWEAQYF. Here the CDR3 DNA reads TGCAGCGCTAGGAGGTCGCAGGGCCATTGGGAGGCGCAGTATTTT.

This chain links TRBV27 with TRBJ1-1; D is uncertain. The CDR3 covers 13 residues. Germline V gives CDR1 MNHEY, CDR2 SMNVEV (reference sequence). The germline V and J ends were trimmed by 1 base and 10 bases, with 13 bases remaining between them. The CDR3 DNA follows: TGTGCCAGCAGTTTATTAGTTGGTAGGGCAGCTTTCTTT. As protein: CASSLLVGRAAFF.

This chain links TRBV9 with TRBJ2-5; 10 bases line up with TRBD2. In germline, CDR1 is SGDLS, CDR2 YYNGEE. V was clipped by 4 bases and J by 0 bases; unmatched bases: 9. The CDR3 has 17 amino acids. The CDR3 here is CASSLSGRTPNQETQYF. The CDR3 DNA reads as TGTGCCAGCAGCCTTAGCGGGAGGACCCCAAACCAAGAGACCCAGTACTTC. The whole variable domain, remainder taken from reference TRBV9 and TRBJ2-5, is DSGVTQTPKHLITATGQRVTLRCSPRSGDLSVYWYQQSLDQGLQFLIQYYNGEERAKGNILERFSAQQFPDLHSELNLSSLELGDSALYFCASSLSGRTPNQETQYFGPGTRLLVL.

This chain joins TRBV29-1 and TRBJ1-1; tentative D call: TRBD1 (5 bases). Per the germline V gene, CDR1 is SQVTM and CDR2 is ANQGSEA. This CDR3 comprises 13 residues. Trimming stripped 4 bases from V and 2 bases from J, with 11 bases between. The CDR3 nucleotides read TGCAGCGTTGTGCGAGGGGCTAACACTGAAGCTTTCTTT. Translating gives CSVVRGANTEAFF.

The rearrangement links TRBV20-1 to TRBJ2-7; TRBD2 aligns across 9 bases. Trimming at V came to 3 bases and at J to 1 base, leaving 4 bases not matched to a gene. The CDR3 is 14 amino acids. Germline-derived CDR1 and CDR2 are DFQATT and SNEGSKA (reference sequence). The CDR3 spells CSARYSGSSYEQYF. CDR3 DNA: TGCAGTGCTAGGTATAGCGGGAGTTCCTACGAGCAGTACTTC.

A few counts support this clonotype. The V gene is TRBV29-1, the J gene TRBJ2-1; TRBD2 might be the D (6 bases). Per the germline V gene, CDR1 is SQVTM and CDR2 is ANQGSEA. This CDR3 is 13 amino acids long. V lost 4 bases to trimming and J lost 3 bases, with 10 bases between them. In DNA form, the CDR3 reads TGCAGCGTTGGAGGGGACTTCTACAATGAGCAGTTCTTC. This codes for CSVGGDFYNEQFF.

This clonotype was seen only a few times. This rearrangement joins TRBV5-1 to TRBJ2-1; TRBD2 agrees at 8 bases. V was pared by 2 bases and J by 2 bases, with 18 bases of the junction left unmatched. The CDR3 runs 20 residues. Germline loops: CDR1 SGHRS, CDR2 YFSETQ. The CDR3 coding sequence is TGCGCCAGCAGCTTTCCCGGCCTAGGGTTTCTGCGGGGGGCCTACAATGAGCAGTTCTTC. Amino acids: CASSFPGLGFLRGAYNEQFF.

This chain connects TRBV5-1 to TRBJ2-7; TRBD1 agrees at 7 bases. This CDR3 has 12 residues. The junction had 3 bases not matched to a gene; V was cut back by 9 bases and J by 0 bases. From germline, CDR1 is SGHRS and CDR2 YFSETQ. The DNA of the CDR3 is TGCGCCACCGACAGGGCCTCCTACGAGCAGTACTTC. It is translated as CATDRASYEQYF.

CDR3: CASSLRGRGDEQFF. CDR3 in DNA: TGTGCCAGCAGTTTACGGGGGAGGGGAGATGAGCAGTTCTTC. The rearrangement links TRBV27 to TRBJ2-1, with 7 nucleotides matching TRBD2. The V gene end was trimmed by 2 bases and the J gene end by 8 bases; junction bases not matched to a gene: 6. The CDR3 loop spans 14 amino acids. From germline, CDR1 is MNHEY and CDR2 SMNVEV (reference sequence).

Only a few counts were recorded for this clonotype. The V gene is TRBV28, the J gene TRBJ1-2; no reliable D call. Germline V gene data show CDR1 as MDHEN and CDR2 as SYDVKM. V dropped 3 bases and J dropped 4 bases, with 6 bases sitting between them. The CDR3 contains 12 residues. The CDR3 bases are TGTGCCAGCAGTTTCGTGGCCTATGGCTACACCTTC. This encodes CASSFVAYGYTF.

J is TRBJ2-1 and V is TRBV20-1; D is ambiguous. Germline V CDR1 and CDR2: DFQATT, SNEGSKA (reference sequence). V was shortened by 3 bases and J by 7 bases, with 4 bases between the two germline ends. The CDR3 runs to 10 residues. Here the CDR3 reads CSASRNEQFF. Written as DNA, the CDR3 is TGCAGTGCTAGCAGGAATGAGCAGTTCTTC.

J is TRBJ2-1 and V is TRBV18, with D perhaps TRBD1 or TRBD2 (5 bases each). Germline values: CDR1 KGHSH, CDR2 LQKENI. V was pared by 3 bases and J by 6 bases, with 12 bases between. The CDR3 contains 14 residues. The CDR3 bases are TGTGCCAGCTCACCGACTGGGGACGGCAATGAGCAGTTCTTC. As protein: CASSPTGDGNEQFF.

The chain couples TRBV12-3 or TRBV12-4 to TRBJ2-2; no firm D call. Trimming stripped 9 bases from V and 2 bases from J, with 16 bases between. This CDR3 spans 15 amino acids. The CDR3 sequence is CASYLADHNTGELFF. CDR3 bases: TGTGCCAGTTACCTCGCAGACCATAACACCGGGGAGCTGTTTTTT.

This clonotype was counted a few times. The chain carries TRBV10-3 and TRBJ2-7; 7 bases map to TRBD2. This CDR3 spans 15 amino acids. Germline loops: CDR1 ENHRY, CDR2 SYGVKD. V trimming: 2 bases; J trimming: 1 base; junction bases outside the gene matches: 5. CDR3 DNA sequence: TGTGCCATCAGTGAGGGAGCGGGGCTTTCCTACGAGCAGTACTTC. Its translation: CAISEGAGLSYEQYF.

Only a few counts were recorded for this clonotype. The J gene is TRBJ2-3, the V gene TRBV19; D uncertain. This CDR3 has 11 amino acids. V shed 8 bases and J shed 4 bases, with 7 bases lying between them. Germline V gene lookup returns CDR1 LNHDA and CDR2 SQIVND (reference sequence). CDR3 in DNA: TGTGCCAGTGAGATCGCAGATACGCAGTATTTT. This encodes CASEIADTQYF.

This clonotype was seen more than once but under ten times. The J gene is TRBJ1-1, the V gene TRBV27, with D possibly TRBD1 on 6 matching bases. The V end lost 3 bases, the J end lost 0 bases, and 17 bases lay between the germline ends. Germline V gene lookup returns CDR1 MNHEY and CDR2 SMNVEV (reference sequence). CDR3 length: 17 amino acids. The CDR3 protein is CASSFSRDTRVNTEAFF. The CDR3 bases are TGTGCCAGCAGTTTCTCCCGGGACACGAGGGTGAACACTGAAGCTTTCTTT.

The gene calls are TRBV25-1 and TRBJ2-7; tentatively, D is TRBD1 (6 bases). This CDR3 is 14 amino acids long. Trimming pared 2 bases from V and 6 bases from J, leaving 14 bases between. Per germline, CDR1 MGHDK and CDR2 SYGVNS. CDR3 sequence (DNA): TGTGCCAGCAGTGAAGGGGACACCTACTCCGAGCAGTACTTC. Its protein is CASSEGDTYSEQYF.

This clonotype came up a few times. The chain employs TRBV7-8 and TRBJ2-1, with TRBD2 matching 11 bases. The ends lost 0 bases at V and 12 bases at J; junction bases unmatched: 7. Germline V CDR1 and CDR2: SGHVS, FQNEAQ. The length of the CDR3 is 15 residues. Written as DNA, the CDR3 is TGTGCCAGCAGCTTAGCACTAGCGGGAGACTTCCGGCAGTTCTTC. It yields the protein CASSLALAGDFRQFF.

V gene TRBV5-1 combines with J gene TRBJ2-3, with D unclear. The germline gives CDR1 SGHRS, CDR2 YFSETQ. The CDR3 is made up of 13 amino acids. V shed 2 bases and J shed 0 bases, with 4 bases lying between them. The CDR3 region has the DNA TGCGCCAGCAGCTTCTACAGCACAGATACGCAGTATTTT. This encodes CASSFYSTDTQYF.

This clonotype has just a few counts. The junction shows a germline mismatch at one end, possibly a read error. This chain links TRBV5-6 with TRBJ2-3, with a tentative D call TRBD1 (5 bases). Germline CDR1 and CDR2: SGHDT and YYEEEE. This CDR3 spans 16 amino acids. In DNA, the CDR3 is TGTGCCAGCAGTCTGGACAATGGGGCCCTCACATATACGCAGTATTTT. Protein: CASSLDNGALTYTQYF.

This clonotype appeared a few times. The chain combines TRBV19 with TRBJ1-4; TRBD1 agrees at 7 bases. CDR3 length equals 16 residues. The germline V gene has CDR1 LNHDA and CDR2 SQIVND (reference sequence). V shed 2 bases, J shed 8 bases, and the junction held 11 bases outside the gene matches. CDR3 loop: CASSISETDRDEKLFF. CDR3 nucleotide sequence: TGTGCCAGTAGTATATCTGAAACCGACAGGGACGAAAAACTGTTTTTT.

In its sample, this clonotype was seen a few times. The chain's CDR3 is CASSAPGGGNTQYF. CDR3 bases: TGTGCCAGCAGCGCCCCAGGGGGGGGGAATACGCAGTATTTT. The genes are TRBV5-6 and TRBJ2-3; tentatively, D is TRBD1 or TRBD2 (7 bases each). Deletions cut 4 bases from V and 7 bases from J, with 16 bases between. The CDR3 consists of 14 residues. Germline CDR1 SGHDT, CDR2 YYEEEE. The full variable domain, completed using reference TRBV5-6 and TRBJ2-3, is DAGVTQSPTHLIKTRGQQVTLRCSPKSGHDTVSWYQQALGQGPQFIFQYYEEEERQRGNFPDRFSGHQFPNYSSELNVNALLLGDSALYLCASSAPGGGNTQYFGPGTRLTVL.

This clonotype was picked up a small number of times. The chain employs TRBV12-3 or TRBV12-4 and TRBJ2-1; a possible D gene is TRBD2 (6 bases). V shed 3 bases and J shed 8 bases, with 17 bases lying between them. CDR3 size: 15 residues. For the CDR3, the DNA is TGTGCCAGCAGTTTCTGGTGGGAGGCTCGGGATGAGCAGTTCTTC. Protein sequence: CASSFWWEARDEQFF.